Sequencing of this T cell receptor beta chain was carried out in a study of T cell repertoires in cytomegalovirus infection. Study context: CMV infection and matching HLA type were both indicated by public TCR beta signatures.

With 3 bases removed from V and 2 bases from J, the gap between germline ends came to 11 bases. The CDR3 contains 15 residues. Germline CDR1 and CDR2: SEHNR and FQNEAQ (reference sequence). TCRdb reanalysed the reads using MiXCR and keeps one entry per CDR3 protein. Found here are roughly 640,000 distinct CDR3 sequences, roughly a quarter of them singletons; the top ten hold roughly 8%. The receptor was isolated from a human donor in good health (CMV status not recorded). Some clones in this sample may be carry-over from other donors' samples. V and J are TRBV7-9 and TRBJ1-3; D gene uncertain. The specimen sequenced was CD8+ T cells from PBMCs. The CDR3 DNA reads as TGTGCCAGCAGCTTCCAGGATGGTGCTGGAAACACCATATATTTT. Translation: CASSFQDGAGNTIYF.